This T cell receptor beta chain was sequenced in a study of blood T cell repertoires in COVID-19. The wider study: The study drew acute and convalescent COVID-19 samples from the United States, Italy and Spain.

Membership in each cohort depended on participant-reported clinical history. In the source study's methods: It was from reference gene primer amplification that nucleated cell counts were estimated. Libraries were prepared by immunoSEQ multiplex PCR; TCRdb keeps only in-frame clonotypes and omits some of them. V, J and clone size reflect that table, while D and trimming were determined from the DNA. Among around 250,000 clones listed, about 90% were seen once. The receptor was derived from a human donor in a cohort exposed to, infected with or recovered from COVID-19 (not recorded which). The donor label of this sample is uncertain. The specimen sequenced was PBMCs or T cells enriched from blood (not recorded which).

CDR3 nucleotide sequence: TGTGCCAGCTCACCCGGGACTCCAAGGGAACAGCCCCAGCATTTT. This encodes CASSPGTPREQPQHF. The chain is built from TRBV18 and TRBJ1-5; D is possibly TRBD1 (5 bases). Germline V gene sequence: CDR1 KGHSH, CDR2 LQKENI. The CDR3 sequence is 15 residues long. V dropped 3 bases and J dropped 7 bases, with 16 bases sitting between them.